This T cell receptor beta chain was identified in a study of T cells in Graves' hyperthyroidism and ophthalmopathy. Study-wide points: From stable hyperthyroidism, ophthalmopathy was separated by a 13 V-J model.

Amplified TCR beta CDR3 regions came from RNA transcripts. A set of HTBI primers served as the primers for a first-round RT-PCR of the TCR CDR3. TCRdb re-called the multiplex PCR reads with MiXCR, one entry per CDR3 protein. Counted here are around 290,000 distinct CDR3 sequences, over 15% occurring once; the ten biggest clones make up roughly 53%. Concerning this clonotype: Its antigen is undetermined.

The V segment lost 0 bases and the J segment 15 bases; nucleotides outside the gene matches: 3. The CDR3 loop spans 12 amino acids. The germline gives CDR1 SGHRS, CDR2 YFSETQ. This clonotype was obtained from a woman aged 60 to 75 with Graves' ophthalmopathy. The sequencing input was blood. The rearrangement uses TRBV5-1 and TRBJ2-2; 9 bases are shared with TRBD1. In nucleotides, the CDR3 is TGCGCCAGCAGCTTGGACAGGGGGCCTTTGTTTTTT. Translating it yields CASSLDRGPLFF.